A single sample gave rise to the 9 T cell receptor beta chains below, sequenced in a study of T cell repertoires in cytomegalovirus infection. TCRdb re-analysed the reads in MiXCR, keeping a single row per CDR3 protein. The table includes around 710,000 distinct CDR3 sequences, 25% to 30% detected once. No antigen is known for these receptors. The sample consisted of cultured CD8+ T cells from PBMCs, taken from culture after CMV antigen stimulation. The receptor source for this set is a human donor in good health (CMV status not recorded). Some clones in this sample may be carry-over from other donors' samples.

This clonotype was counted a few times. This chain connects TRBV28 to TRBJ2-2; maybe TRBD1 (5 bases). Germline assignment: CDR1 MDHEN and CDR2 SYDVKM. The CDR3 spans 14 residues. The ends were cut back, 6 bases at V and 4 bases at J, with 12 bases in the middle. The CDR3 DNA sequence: TGTGCCAGCAGGATAGACAGTGGCACCGGGGAGCTGTTTTTT. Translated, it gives CASRIDSGTGELFF.

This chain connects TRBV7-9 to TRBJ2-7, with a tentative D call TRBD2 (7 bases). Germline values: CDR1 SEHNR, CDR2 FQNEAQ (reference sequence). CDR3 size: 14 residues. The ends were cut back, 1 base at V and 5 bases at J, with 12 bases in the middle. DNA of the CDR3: TGTGCCAGCAGCTTAGGAACAGGGAGGGACGAGCAGTACGTC. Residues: CASSLGTGRDEQYV.

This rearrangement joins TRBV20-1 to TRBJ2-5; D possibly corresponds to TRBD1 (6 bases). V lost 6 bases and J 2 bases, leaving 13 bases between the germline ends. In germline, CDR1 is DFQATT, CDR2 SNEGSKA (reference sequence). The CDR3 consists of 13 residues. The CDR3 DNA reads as TGCAGTGCCCCGACAGGACCTCAAGAGACCCAGTACTTC. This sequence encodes CSAPTGPQETQYF.

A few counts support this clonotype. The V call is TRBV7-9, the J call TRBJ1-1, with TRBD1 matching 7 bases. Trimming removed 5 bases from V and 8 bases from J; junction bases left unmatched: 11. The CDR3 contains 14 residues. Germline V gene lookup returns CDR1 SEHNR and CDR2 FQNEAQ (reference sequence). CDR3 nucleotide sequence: TGTGCCAGCAGCCCAGACAGGGCGCTGACGGAAGCTTTCTTT. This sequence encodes CASSPDRALTEAFF.

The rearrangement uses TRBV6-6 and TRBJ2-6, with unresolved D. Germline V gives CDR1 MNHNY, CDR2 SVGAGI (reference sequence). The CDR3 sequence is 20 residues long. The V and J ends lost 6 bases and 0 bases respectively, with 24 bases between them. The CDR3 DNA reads TGTGCCAGCAGATACCGTAGGCGATCACAACTAAGCTCTGGGGCCAACGTCCTGACTTTC. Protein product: CASRYRRRSQLSSGANVLTF.

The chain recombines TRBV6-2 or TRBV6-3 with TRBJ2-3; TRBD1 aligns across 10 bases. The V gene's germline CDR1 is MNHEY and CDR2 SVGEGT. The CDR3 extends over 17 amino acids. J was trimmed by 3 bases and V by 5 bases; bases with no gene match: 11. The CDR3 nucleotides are TGTGCCAGCAGTACCACGACAGGGGGCGCGAATACAGATACGCAGTATTTT. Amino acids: CASSTTTGGANTDTQYF.

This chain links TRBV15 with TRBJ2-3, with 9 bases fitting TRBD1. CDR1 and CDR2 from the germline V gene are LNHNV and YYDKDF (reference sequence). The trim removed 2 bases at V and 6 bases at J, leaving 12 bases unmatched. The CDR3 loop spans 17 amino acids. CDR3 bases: TGTGCCACCAGCAGAATGCCTTTGGACAGGGGAAACGATACGCAGTATTTT. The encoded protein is CATSRMPLDRGNDTQYF.

The CDR3 here is CASSIRDRGSYEQYF. As DNA, the CDR3 is TGTGCCAGTAGTATCCGGGACAGGGGTTCCTACGAGCAGTACTTC. This chain uses TRBV19 with TRBJ2-7, with 10 bases fitting TRBD1. After removal of 3 bases from V and 1 base from J, the junction contained 3 bases not matched to a gene. From germline, CDR1 is LNHDA and CDR2 SQIVND (reference sequence). The CDR3 has 15 residues.

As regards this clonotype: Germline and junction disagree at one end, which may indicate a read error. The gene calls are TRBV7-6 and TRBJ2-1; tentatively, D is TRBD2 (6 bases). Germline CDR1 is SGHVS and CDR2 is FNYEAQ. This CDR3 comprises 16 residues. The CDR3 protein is CASSPAGGGRFNEQSF. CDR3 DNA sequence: TGTGCCAGCAGCCCCGCGGGTGGGGGGAGATTCAATGAGCAGTCCTTC. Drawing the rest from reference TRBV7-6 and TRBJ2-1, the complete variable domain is GAGVSQSPRYKVTKRGQDVALRCDPISGHVSLYWYRQALGQGPEFLTYFNYEAQQDKSGLPNDRFSAERPEGSISTLTIQRTEQRDSAMYRCASSPAGGGRFNEQSFGPGTRLTVL.